This T cell receptor (beta chain) was documented in a study of cytomegalovirus exposure and HLA in healthy donors. Study results and caveats: Rare sequences made up most TCRs, while some public TCRs were found in many donors. Reports credit the classifier with highly specific, highly sensitive diagnosis of cytomegalovirus status. Listed as cytomegalovirus-associated were 164 TCR beta chains.

These donors were members of the approximately 120-subject validation cohort, a group separate from the approximately 700-subject first cohort. The CDR3 contains 14 residues. Germline CDR1 and CDR2: SGHRS and YFSETQ. Trimming left V 0 bases short and J 3 bases short, with 10 bases between. A word on this clone: Its cognate antigen is unknown.

Using immunoSEQ multiplex PCR, the repertoire was profiled, and TCRdb retains in-frame clones only, with some absent. The sample yields about 120,000 clones, approximately 92% seen once. The specimen was PBMCs. This TCR was sampled from a woman aged 18-35 years in good health and CMV-seronegative. The genes are TRBV5-1 and TRBJ2-7, with a weak D call TRBD2 (5 bases). As DNA, the CDR3 is TGCGCCAGCAGCTTGGAGCGGCCTGACTACGAGCAGTACTTC. Translated, it gives CASSLERPDYEQYF.